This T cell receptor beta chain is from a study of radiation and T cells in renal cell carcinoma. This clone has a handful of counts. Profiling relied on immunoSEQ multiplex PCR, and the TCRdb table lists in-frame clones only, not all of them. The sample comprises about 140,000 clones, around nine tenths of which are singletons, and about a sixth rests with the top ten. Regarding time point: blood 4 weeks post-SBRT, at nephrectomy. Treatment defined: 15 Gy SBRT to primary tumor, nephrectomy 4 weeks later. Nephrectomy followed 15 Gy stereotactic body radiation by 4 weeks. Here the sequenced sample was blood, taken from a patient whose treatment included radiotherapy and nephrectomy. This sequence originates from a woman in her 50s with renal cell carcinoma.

As DNA, the CDR3 is TGTGCCAGCAGCCAAGCCGGGACAGATACGCAGTATTTT. This encodes CASSQAGTDTQYF. V usage is TRBV7-9 and J usage is TRBJ2-3; no definite D call. The CDR3 totals 13 residues. CDR1 and CDR2 from the germline V gene are SEHNR and FQNEAQ (reference sequence). V dropped 5 bases and J dropped 3 bases, with 9 bases sitting between them.